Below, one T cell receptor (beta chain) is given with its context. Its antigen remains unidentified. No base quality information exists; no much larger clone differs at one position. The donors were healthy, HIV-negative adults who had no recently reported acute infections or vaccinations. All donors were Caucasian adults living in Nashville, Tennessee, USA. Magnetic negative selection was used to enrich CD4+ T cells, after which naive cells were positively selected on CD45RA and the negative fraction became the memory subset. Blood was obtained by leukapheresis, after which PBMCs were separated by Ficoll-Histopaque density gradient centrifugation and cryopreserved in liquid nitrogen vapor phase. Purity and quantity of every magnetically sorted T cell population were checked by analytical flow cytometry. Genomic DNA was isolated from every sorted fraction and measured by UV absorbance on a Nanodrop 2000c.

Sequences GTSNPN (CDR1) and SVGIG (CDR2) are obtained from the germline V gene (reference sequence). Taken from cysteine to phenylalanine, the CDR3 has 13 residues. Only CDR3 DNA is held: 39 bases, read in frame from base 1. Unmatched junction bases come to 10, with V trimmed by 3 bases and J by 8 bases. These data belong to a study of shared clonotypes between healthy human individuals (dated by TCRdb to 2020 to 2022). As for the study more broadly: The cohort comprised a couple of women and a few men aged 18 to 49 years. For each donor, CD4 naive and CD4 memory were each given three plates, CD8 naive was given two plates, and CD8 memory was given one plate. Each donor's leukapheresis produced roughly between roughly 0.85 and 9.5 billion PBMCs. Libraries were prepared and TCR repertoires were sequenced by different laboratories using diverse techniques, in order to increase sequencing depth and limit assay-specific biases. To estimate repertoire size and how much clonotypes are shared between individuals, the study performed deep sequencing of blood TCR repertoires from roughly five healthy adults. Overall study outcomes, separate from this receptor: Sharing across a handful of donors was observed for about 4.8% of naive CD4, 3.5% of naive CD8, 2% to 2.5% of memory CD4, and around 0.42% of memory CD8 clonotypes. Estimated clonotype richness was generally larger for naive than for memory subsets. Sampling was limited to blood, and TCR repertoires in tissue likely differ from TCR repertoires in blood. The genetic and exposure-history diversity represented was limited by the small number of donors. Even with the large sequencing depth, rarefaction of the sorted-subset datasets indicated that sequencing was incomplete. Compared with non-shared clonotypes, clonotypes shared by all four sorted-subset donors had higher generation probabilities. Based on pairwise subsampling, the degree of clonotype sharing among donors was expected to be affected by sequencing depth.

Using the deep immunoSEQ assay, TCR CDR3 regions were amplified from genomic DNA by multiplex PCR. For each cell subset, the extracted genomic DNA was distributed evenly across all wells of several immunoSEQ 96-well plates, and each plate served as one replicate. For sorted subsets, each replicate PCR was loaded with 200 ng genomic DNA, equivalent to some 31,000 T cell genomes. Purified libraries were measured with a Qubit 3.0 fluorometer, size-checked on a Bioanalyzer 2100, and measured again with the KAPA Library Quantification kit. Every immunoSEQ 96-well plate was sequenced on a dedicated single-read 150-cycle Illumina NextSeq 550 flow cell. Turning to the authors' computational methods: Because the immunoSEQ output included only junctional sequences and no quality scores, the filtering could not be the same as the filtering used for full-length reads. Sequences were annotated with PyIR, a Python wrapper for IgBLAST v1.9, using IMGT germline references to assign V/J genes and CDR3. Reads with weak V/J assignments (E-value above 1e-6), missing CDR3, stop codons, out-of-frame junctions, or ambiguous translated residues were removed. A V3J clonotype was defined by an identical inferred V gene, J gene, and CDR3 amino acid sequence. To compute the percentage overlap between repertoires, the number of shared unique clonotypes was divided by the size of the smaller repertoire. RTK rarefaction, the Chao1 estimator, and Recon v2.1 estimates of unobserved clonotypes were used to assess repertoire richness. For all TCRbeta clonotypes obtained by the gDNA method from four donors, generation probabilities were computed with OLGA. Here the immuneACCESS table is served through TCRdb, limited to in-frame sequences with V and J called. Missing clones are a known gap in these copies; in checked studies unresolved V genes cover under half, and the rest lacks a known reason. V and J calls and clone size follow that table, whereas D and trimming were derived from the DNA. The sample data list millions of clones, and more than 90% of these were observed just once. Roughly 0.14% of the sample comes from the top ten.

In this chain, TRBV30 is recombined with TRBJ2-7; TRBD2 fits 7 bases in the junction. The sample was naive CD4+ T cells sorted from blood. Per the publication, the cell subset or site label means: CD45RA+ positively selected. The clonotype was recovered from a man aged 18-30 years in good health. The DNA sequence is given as TGTGCCTGGAGAGATCTAGCGGCGGTCCAGCAGTACTTC. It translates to CAWRDLAAVQQYF.